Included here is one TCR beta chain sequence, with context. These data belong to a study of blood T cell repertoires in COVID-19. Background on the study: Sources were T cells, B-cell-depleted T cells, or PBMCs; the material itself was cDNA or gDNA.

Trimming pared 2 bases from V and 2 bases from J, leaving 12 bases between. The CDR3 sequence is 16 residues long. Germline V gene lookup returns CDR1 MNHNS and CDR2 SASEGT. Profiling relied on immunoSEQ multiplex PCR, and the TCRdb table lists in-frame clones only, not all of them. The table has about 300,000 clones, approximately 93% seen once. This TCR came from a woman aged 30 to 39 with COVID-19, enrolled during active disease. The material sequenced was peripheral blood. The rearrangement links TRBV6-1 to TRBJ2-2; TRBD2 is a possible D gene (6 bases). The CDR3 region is CASSERRARNTGELFF. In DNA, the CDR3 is TGTGCCAGCAGTGAAAGGAGGGCCAGAAACACCGGGGAGCTGTTTTTT.